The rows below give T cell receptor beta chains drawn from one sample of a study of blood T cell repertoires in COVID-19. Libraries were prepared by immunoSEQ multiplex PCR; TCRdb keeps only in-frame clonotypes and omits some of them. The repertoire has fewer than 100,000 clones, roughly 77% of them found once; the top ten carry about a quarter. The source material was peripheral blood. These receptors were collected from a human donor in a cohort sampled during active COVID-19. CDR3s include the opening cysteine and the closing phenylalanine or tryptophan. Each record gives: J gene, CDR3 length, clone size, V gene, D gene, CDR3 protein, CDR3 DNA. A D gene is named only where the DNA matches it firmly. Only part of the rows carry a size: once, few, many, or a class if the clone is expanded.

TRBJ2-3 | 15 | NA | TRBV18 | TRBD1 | CASSPTTGSTDTQYF | TGTGCCAGCTCACCGACGACAGGGAGCACAGATACGCAGTATTTT
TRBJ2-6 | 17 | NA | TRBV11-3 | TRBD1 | CASSRGTGNSGANVLTF | TGTGCCAGCAGCCGAGGGACAGGGAACTCTGGGGCCAACGTCCTGACTTTC
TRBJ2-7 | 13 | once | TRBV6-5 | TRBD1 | CASSSTGEAEQYF | TGTGCCAGCAGTTCGACAGGGGAAGCCGAGCAGTACTTC
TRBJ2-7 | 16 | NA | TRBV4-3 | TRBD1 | CASSRETGTEAHEQYF | TGCGCCAGCAGCCGGGAAACCGGGACAGAAGCCCACGAGCAGTACTTC
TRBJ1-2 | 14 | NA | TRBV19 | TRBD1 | CASSLPDRAAGYTF | TGTGCCAGTAGTCTACCGGACAGGGCGGCCGGCTACACCTTC
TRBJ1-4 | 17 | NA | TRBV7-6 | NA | CASSLRLRGTTNEKLFF | TGTGCCAGCAGCTTGAGGTTGCGGGGGACAACTAATGAAAAACTGTTTTTT
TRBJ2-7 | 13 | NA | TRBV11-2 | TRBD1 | CASSYGTDYEQYF | TGTGCCAGCAGCTACGGGACAGACTACGAGCAGTACTTC
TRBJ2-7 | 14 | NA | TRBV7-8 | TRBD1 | CASSRDRVAYEQYF | TGTGCCAGCAGCCGAGACAGGGTTGCCTACGAGCAGTACTTC
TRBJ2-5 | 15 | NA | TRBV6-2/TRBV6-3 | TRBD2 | CASSSRASGSETQYF | TGTGCCAGCAGTTCTCGTGCTAGCGGTTCGGAGACCCAGTACTTC
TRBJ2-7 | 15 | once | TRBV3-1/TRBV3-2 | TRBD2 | CASSPRGGVFAEQYF | TGTGCCAGCAGCCCGCGGGGGGGGGTTTTCGCCGAGCAGTACTTC
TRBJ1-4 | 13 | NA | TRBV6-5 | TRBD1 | CASSRGLDEKLFF | TGTGCCAGCAGTAGGGGGCTGGATGAAAAACTGTTTTTT
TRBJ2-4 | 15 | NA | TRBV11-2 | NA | CASSLVAIAGNIQYF | TGTGCCAGCAGCTTAGTTGCGATTGCTGGAAACATTCAGTACTTC
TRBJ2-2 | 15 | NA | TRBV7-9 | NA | CASSLGTKNTGELFF | TGTGCCAGCAGCTTAGGTACAAAGAACACCGGGGAGCTGTTTTTT
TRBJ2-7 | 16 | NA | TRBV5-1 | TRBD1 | CASSLEPTGQGYEQYF | TGCGCCAGCAGCTTAGAACCCACGGGACAGGGTTACGAGCAGTACTTC
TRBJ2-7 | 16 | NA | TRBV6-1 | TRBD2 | CASSDPGLARAIKQYF | TGTGCCAGCAGTGATCCGGGACTAGCGAGAGCTATAAAGCAGTACTTC
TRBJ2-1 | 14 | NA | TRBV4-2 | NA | CASSQLTLGDEQFF | TGTGCCAGCAGCCAGCTAACATTGGGCGATGAGCAGTTCTTC
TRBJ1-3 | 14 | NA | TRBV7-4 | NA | CASSLVARINTIYF | TGTGCCAGCAGCTTAGTTGCCAGAATAAACACCATATATTTT
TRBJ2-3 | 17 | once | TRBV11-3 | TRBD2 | CASSLGRLAGPGDTQYF | TGTGCCAGCAGCTTAGGGAGACTAGCGGGCCCAGGGGATACGCAGTATTTT
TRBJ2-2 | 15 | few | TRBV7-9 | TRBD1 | CASSLGQGHTGELFF | TGTGCCAGCAGCTTAGGACAGGGGCACACCGGGGAGCTGTTTTTT
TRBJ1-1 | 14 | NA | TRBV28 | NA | CASSEVRAGTEAFF | TGTGCCAGCAGTGAGGTTCGAGCGGGCACTGAAGCTTTCTTT
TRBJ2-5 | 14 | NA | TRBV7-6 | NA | CASSLSPFQETQYF | TGTGCCAGCAGCTTATCCCCCTTCCAAGAGACCCAGTACTTC
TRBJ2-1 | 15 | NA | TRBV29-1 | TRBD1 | CSVLTGESSYNEQFF | TGCAGCGTCCTAACAGGGGAAAGCTCCTACAATGAGCAGTTCTTC
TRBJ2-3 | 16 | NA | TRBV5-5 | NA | CASSLAANGGTDTQYF | TGTGCCAGCAGCTTGGCGGCAAACGGGGGCACAGATACGCAGTATTTT
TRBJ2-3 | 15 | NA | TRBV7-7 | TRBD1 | CASSPDRDSTDTQYF | TGTGCTAGCAGCCCGGACAGGGATAGCACAGATACGCAGTATTTT
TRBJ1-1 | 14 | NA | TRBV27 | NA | CASSRGSMNTEAFF | TGTGCCAGCAGCAGGGGCAGCATGAACACTGAAGCTTTCTTT
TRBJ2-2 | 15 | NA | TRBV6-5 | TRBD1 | CASSPGTGVAGELFF | TGTGCCAGCAGCCCCGGGACAGGGGTCGCCGGGGAGCTGTTTTTT
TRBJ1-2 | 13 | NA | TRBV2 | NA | CASSVRGREGYTF | TGTGCCAGCAGTGTTAGAGGGAGGGAGGGCTACACCTTC
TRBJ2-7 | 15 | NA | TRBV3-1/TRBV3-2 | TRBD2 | CASSLGLAGVTEQYF | TGTGCCAGCAGCTTGGGACTAGCGGGAGTTACCGAGCAGTACTTC
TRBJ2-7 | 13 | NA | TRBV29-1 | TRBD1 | CSGGDREGYEQYF | TGCAGCGGTGGAGACAGGGAAGGCTACGAGCAGTACTTC
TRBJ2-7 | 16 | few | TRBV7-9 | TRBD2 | CASTTDLAGGPWEQYF | TGTGCCAGCACCACCGATTTAGCGGGAGGGCCTTGGGAGCAGTACTTC
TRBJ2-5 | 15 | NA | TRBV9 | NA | CASSVDAGQQETQYF | TGTGCCAGCAGCGTAGATGCCGGACAGCAAGAGACCCAGTACTTC
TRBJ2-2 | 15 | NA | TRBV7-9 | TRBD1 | CASSFQGAVAGELFF | TGTGCCAGCAGCTTTCAGGGGGCAGTAGCCGGGGAGCTGTTTTTT
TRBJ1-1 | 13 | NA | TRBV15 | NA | CATSRDRRQRAFF | TGTGCCACCAGCAGAGATAGGAGACAGAGAGCTTTCTTT
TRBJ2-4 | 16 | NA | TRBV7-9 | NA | CASSFSDSPAQNIQYF | TGTGCCAGCAGCTTCTCGGACTCACCCGCTCAAAACATTCAGTACTTC
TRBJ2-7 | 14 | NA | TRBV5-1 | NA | CASSWGGHAYEQYF | TGCGCCAGCAGCTGGGGAGGCCATGCCTACGAGCAGTACTTC
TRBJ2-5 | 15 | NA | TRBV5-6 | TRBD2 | CASSLLAGGRETQYF | TGTGCCAGCAGCTTGCTAGCGGGAGGGAGAGAGACCCAGTACTTC
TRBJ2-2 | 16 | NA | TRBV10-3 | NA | CAISRNRDENTGELFF | TGTGCCATCAGCCGAAACAGGGACGAGAACACCGGGGAGCTGTTTTTT
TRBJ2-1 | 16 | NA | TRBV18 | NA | CASSYDFRATPEAQFF | TGTGCCAGCTCATATGATTTCAGGGCCACCCCAGAGGCGCAGTTCTTC
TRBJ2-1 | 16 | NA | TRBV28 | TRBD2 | CASTSPGTSPYNEQFF | TGTGCCAGCACCTCTCCCGGGACTAGTCCTTACAATGAGCAGTTCTTC
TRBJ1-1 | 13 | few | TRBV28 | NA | CASSLGRVTEAFF | TGTGCCAGCAGTTTGGGGAGAGTCACTGAAGCTTTCTTT
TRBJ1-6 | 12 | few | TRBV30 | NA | CAWSETGLPLHF | TGTGCCTGGAGTGAGACGGGACTCCCCCTCCACTTT
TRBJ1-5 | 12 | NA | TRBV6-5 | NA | CASSSRGQPQHF | TGTGCCAGCAGTTCACGCGGGCAGCCCCAGCATTTT
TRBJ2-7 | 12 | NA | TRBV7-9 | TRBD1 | CASRETGSEQYF | TGTGCCAGCAGAGAGACAGGGAGCGAGCAGTACTTC
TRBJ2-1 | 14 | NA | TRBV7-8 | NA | CASSPLTEYNEQFF | TGTGCCAGCAGCCCCTTGACAGAATACAATGAGCAGTTCTTC
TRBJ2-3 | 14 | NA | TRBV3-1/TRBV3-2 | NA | CASSQDRATDTQYF | TGTGCCAGCAGCCAAGACAGGGCCACAGATACGCAGTATTTT